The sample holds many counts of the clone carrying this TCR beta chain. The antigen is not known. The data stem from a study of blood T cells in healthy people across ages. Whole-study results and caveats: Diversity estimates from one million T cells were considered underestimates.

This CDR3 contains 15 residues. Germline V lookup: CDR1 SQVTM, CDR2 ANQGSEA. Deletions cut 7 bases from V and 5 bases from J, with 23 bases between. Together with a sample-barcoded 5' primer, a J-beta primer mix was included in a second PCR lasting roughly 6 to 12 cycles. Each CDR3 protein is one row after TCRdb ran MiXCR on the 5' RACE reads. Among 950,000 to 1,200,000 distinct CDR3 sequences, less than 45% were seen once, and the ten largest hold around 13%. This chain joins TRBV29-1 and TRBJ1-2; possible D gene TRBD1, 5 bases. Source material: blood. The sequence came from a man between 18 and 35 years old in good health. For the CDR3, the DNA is TGCAGCGCCACGGTGGGGACCTCTACAGCATATGGCTACACCTTC. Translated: CSATVGTSTAYGYTF.